The 26 T cell receptor beta chains below come from one sample, sequenced in a study of long-term antiretroviral therapy in people with HIV (dated by TCRdb to 2021 to 2024). The immunoSEQ hsTCRB v3.0 assay was used at survey level resolution to sequence the TRB variable region. TCRdb's version of the immuneACCESS table is confined to in-frame rearrangements and falls short of the full clone set. An unresolved V gene accounts for under half of the shortfall where checked; the remainder is of unknown origin. In this sample the table shows about 24,000 clones, 83% of which occur a single time. The ten largest clonotypes hold less than 25% of the sample. The sequenced sample was unsorted PBMCs, obtained 0.4 years after starting antiretroviral therapy. The receptors were gathered from a man aged 50-60 years with HIV.

In this sample, this clone turned up a few times. The chain recombines TRBV28 with TRBJ1-2, with D possibly TRBD1 on 5 matching bases. Trimming took off 11 bases at V and 7 bases at J, with 14 bases between the two ends. Germline V gene lookup returns CDR1 MDHEN and CDR2 SYDVKM. There are 11 residues in the CDR3. The CDR3 region is CAAGTKFGYTF. CDR3 sequence (DNA): TGTGCCGCAGGGACGAAGTTTGGCTACACCTTC.

J is TRBJ2-7 and V is TRBV15; D not resolved. The CDR3 has 12 residues. The germline V gene has CDR1 LNHNV and CDR2 YYDKDF (reference sequence). V shed 0 bases and J shed 6 bases, with 6 bases lying between them. CDR3 region: CATSRETGEQYF. The DNA of the CDR3 is TGTGCCACCAGCAGAGAGACGGGCGAGCAGTACTTC.

This sequence joins TRBV29-1 and TRBJ2-5, with D tentatively TRBD2 (5 bases). Germline values: CDR1 SQVTM, CDR2 ANQGSEA. There are 12 residues in the CDR3. Trimming removed 7 bases at V and 1 base at J, with 10 bases between. The CDR3 nucleotides are TGCAGCGAAAGGACTTTCCAAGAGACCCAGTACTTC. It specifies CSERTFQETQYF.

This clone occurred a few times. This rearrangement joins TRBV19 to TRBJ2-1; tentatively, D is TRBD2 (6 bases). Trimming took 3 bases from V and 7 from J, leaving 16 bases between them. Germline V CDR1 and CDR2: LNHDA, SQIVND (reference sequence). This CDR3 has 15 residues. The CDR3 sequence is CASSIGPLEGNEQFF. Here the CDR3 DNA reads TGTGCCAGTAGTATTGGACCCTTGGAGGGGAATGAGCAGTTCTTC.

The gene calls are TRBV5-1 and TRBJ2-7; unclear D gene. Trimming removed 0 bases at V and 4 bases at J, with 11 bases between. The CDR3 contains 14 residues. Germline V gene sequence: CDR1 SGHRS, CDR2 YFSETQ. CDR3 sequence (DNA): TGCGCCAGCAGCTTGGTGGGAATCTTTTACGAGCAGTACTTC. This sequence encodes CASSLVGIFYEQYF.

This chain connects TRBV14 to TRBJ2-3; 10 bases agree with TRBD2. V shed 4 bases and J 2 bases; nucleotides not matched to a gene: 12. This CDR3 is built from 18 residues. The germline V gene encodes CDR1 SGHDN and CDR2 FVKESK. In DNA form, the CDR3 reads TGTGCCAGCAGCCGGGATCCGCTAGCGGGGGTTACCACAGATACGCAGTATTTT. Translating it yields CASSRDPLAGVTTDTQYF. Filled out from reference TRBV14 and TRBJ2-3, the complete variable domain reads EAGVTQFPSHSVIEKGQTVTLRCDPISGHDNLYWYRRVMGKEIKFLLHFVKESKQDESGMPNNRFLAERTGGTYSTLKVQPAELEDSGVYFCASSRDPLAGVTTDTQYFGPGTRLTVL.

This chain joins TRBV29-1 and TRBJ2-1; D gene unclear. V shed 0 bases and J shed 7 bases, with 1 base lying between them. The CDR3 runs 10 residues. Germline assignment: CDR1 SQVTM and CDR2 ANQGSEA. In nucleotides, the CDR3 is TGCAGCGTTGAAGAGAATGAGCAGTTCTTC. It encodes CSVEENEQFF.

This clone was recorded a few times. The V gene is TRBV5-1, the J gene TRBJ1-6, with no clear D. This CDR3 is built from 14 residues. V gave up 0 bases and J gave up 9 bases, with 10 bases separating them. The germline V gene has CDR1 SGHRS and CDR2 YFSETQ. The CDR3 sequence is CASSLAEWGSPLHF. The CDR3 DNA is TGCGCCAGCAGCTTGGCCGAGTGGGGTTCACCCCTCCACTTT.

The chain has TRBV5-1 and TRBJ2-3, with 8 bases matching TRBD2. V was clipped by 4 bases and J by 2 bases; unmatched bases: 9. CDR1 is SGHRS, CDR2 YFSETQ, per germline. The CDR3 extends over 16 amino acids. As DNA, the CDR3 is TGCGCCAGCAGCGGTACAGCGGGGGCGTACACAGATACGCAGTATTTT. Residues: CASSGTAGAYTDTQYF.

As for this clone: The junction departs from germline at one end; a sequencing error may be responsible. V usage is TRBV5-1 and J usage is TRBJ2-5, with 10 bases lining up with TRBD1. Germline V lookup: CDR1 SGHRS, CDR2 YFSETQ. CDR3 length: 16 amino acids. CDR3 amino acids: CASSLSDRGRGESQYF. The CDR3 nucleotides are TGCGCCAGCAGCTTGAGCGACAGGGGGCGCGGCGAGAGCCAGTACTTC. The full variable domain, rest sourced from reference TRBV5-1 and TRBJ2-5, is KAGVTQTPRYLIKTRGQQVTLSCSPISGHRSVSWYQQTPGQGLQFLFEYFSETQRNKGNFPGRFSGRQFSNSRSEMNVSTLELGDSALYLCASSLSDRGRGESQYFGPGTRLLVL.

The chain combines TRBV29-1 with TRBJ1-4, with no clear D. V dropped 4 bases and J dropped 6 bases, with 9 bases sitting between them. This CDR3 is 12 amino acids long. Germline CDR1 and CDR2: SQVTM and ANQGSEA. CDR3 sequence (DNA): TGCAGCGTTGTTGCCGGGGATGAAAAACTGTTTTTT. It specifies CSVVAGDEKLFF.

The chain joins TRBV28 to TRBJ2-3; 7 positions match TRBD2. In germline, CDR1 is MDHEN, CDR2 SYDVKM. The V and J ends lost 7 bases and 6 bases, in that order; junction bases with no gene match: 13. This CDR3 has 15 residues. The DNA for the CDR3 is TGTGCCAGCACCGGGCTAGCGGACCAGCGGGATACGCAGTATTTT. It specifies CASTGLADQRDTQYF.

The chain employs TRBV6-7 and TRBJ2-1; D might be TRBD1 or TRBD2, each matching 5 bases. TRBV6-7 is known as an ORF, though its function is uncertain. This CDR3 region has 16 residues. Trimming removed 1 base at V and 6 bases at J, with 16 bases between. The CDR3 DNA is TGTGCCAGCAGTTACTTGGGGCCAAGCGGCGGCAATGAGCAGTTCTTC. Its translation is CASSYLGPSGGNEQFF.

This clone has just one count. The genes are TRBV6-5 and TRBJ2-7, with D maybe TRBD1 (6 bases). The CDR3 length is 15 residues. The germline CDR1 and CDR2 sequences are MNHEY and SVGAGI. Trimming took off 0 bases at V and 3 bases at J, with 12 bases between the two ends. Here the CDR3 reads CASSYSWGPVYEQYF. The CDR3 nucleotides read TGTGCCAGCAGTTACTCGTGGGGGCCCGTCTACGAGCAGTACTTC.

This chain connects TRBV27 to TRBJ2-2, with 8 bases matching TRBD1. Germline CDR1 MNHEY, CDR2 SMNVEV (reference sequence). CDR3 length equals 14 residues. V was pared by 7 bases and J by 5 bases, with 6 bases of the junction left unmatched. The CDR3 DNA reads as TGTGCCAGCACAGGGGGCGCAAGTACCGGGGAGCTGTTTTTT. Translating it yields CASTGGASTGELFF.

This chain joins TRBV27 and TRBJ2-7; 10 bases agree with TRBD1. The CDR3 covers 16 residues. CDR1 is MNHEY and CDR2 is SMNVEV in the germline V gene (reference sequence). Trimming took 4 bases from V and 4 from J; bases not matched to a gene: 10. The CDR3 region is CASSSPDRGVGYEQYF. CDR3 bases: TGTGCCAGCAGTTCGCCGGACAGGGGGGTTGGGTACGAGCAGTACTTC.

The J gene is TRBJ2-5, the V gene TRBV6-1; maybe TRBD1 (6 bases). The CDR3 consists of 15 residues. Germline V gives CDR1 MNHNS, CDR2 SASEGT. Trimming took 4 bases from V and 9 from J, leaving 21 bases between them. The DNA for the CDR3 is TGTGCCAGCAGTGGAACCGGGACACAGCCAGGGCCCCAGTACTTC. Translation gives CASSGTGTQPGPQYF.

This chain joins TRBV11-2 and TRBJ1-2; no reliable D call. Germline lookup yields CDR1 SGHAT and CDR2 FQNNGV. Trimming stripped 5 bases from V and 3 bases from J, with 13 bases between. The CDR3 has 14 amino acids. The CDR3 region is CASSPVSSYYGYTF. CDR3 coding DNA: TGTGCCAGCAGCCCCGTCTCAAGTTACTATGGCTACACCTTC.

This chain joins TRBV18 and TRBJ1-2, with D possibly matching TRBD1 (6 bases). CDR3 length: 15 amino acids. Germline V gene sequence: CDR1 KGHSH, CDR2 LQKENI. Trimming pared 3 bases from V and 4 bases from J, leaving 15 bases between. This CDR3 reads CASSPAAGEGYGYTF. CDR3 nucleotide sequence: TGTGCCAGCTCACCGGCGGCAGGGGAGGGCTATGGCTACACCTTC.

The chain couples TRBV5-1 to TRBJ1-2; weak D call: TRBD1 (6 bases). The CDR3 consists of 14 residues. Germline V gene sequence: CDR1 SGHRS, CDR2 YFSETQ. Trimming shortened V by 2 bases and J by 7 bases, and 15 bases separated the two germline ends. CDR3 amino acids: CASSLGTTVRGYTF. The CDR3 DNA reads as TGCGCCAGCAGCTTAGGGACAACCGTCCGTGGCTACACCTTC.

The gene calls are TRBV5-6 and TRBJ1-4, with a tentative D call TRBD1 (6 bases). The V end was cut by 4 bases, the J end by 6 bases, with 13 bases between. The V gene's germline CDR1 is SGHDT and CDR2 YYEEEE. The CDR3 runs 14 residues. This CDR3 reads CASSLRSGDEKLFF. Written as DNA, the CDR3 is TGTGCCAGCAGCCTACGATCAGGGGATGAAAAACTGTTTTTT.

The CDR3 loop reads CASSPYAGGVDTEAFF. The DNA for the CDR3 is TGTGCCAGCTCACCGTATGCGGGGGGCGTAGACACTGAAGCTTTCTTT. This chain joins TRBV18 and TRBJ1-1; a weak D match, TRBD1 (6 bases). The V end lost 3 bases, the J end lost 3 bases, and 17 bases lay between the germline ends. CDR3 length: 16 residues. From germline, CDR1 is KGHSH and CDR2 LQKENI. Looking up the rest from reference TRBV18 and TRBJ1-1 gives the full variable domain: NAGVMQNPRHLVRRRGQEARLRCSPMKGHSHVYWYRQLPEEGLKFMVYLQKENIIDESGMPKERFSAEFPKEGPSILRIQQVVRGDSAAYFCASSPYAGGVDTEAFFGQGTRLTVV.

The chain uses TRBV5-1 and TRBJ1-1, with D possibly matching TRBD1 (5 bases). The CDR3 consists of 12 residues. The V end lost 4 bases, the J end lost 4 bases, and 8 bases lay between the germline ends. CDR1 is SGHRS, CDR2 YFSETQ, per germline. The CDR3 is CASSVGATEAFF. CDR3 sequence (DNA): TGCGCCAGCAGCGTAGGGGCCACTGAAGCTTTCTTT.

The V gene is TRBV4-1, the J gene TRBJ1-1; 9 nucleotides agree with TRBD1. Germline CDR1 MGHRA, CDR2 YSYEKL. This CDR3 has 16 amino acids. V lost 4 bases to trimming and J lost 5 bases; unmatched junction nucleotides: 11. As DNA, the CDR3 is TGCGCCAGCAGCCCCTGGTGGGACAGGGACGGGACTGAAGCTTTCTTT. Protein: CASSPWWDRDGTEAFF.

This sequence joins TRBV9 and TRBJ2-5; 12 bases match TRBD2. The CDR3 has 15 amino acids. Germline V gene sequence: CDR1 SGDLS, CDR2 YYNGEE. J gave up 5 bases and V 4 bases, and 6 bases lay outside the gene matches. The CDR3 nucleotides read TGTGCCAGCAGCTTTACTAGCGGGGGGTTTGAGACCCAGTACTTC. As protein: CASSFTSGGFETQYF. Using reference TRBV9 and TRBJ2-5 for the parts outside the CDR3, the full variable domain is DSGVTQTPKHLITATGQRVTLRCSPRSGDLSVYWYQQSLDQGLQFLIQYYNGEERAKGNILERFSAQQFPDLHSELNLSSLELGDSALYFCASSFTSGGFETQYFGPGTRLLVL.

The gene calls are TRBV5-8 and TRBJ2-3, with no clear D. CDR1 and CDR2 from the germline V gene are SGHTS and YDEGEE. The CDR3 is made up of 13 amino acids. Trimming shortened V by 2 bases and J by 7 bases, and 11 bases separated the two germline ends. DNA of the CDR3: TGTGCCAGCAGCTTAGAAGGGTTCTATACGCAGTATTTT. Translating it yields CASSLEGFYTQYF. The full variable domain, with the rest looked up from reference TRBV5-8 and TRBJ2-3, is EAGVTQSPTHLIKTRGQQATLRCSPISGHTSVYWYQQALGLGLQFLLWYDEGEERNRGNFPPRFSGRQFPNYSSELNVNALELEDSALYLCASSLEGFYTQYFGPGTRLTVL.